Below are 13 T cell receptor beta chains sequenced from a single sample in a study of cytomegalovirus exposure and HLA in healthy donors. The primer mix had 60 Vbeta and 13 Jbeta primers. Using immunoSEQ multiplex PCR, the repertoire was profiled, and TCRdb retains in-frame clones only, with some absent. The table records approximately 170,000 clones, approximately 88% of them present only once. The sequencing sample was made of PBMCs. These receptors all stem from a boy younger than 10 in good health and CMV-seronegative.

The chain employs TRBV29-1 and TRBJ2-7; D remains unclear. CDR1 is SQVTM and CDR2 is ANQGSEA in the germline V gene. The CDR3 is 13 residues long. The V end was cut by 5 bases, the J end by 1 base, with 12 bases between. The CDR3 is CSVSPAASYEQYF. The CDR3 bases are TGCAGCGTTTCCCCCGCGGCGTCCTACGAGCAGTACTTC.

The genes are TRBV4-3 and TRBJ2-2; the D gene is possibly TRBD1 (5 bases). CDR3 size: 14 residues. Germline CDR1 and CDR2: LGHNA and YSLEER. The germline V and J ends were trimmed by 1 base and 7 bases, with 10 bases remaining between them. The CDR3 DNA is TGCGCCAGCAGCCAAGGCCCTAGGGGCGGGGAGCTGTTTTTT. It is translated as CASSQGPRGGELFF.

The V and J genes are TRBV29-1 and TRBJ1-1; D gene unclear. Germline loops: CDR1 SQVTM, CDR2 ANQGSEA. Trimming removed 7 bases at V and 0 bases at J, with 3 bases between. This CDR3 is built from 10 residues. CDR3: CSALNTEAFF. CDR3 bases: TGCAGCGCCTTGAACACTGAAGCTTTCTTT. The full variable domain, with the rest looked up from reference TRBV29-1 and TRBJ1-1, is SAVISQKPSRDICQRGTSLTIQCQVDSQVTMMFWYRQQPGQSLTLIATANQGSEATYESGFVIDKFPISRPNLTFSTLTVSNMSPEDSSIYLCSALNTEAFFGQGTRLTVV.

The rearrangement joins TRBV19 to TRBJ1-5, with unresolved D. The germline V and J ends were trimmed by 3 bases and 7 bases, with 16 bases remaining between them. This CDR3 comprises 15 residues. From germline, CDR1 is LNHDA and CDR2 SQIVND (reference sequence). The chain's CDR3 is CASSMRRDKIQPQHF. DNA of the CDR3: TGTGCCAGTAGTATGCGCCGCGACAAGATCCAGCCCCAGCATTTT.

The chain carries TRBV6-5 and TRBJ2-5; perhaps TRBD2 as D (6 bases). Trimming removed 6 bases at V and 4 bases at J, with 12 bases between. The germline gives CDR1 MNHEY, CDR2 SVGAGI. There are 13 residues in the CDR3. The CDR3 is CASRLTSLETQYF. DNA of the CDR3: TGTGCCAGCAGACTGACTAGTCTAGAGACCCAGTACTTC.

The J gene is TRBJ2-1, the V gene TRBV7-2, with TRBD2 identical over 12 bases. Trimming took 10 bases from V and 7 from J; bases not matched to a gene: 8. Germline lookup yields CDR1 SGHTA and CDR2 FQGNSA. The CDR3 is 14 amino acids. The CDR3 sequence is CATSSGGARNEQFF. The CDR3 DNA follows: TGTGCCACCTCTAGCGGGGGGGCCCGAAATGAGCAGTTCTTC. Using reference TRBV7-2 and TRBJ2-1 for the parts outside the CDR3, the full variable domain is GAGVSQSPSNKVTEKGKDVELRCDPISGHTALYWYRQSLGQGLEFLIYFQGNSAPDKSGLPSDRFSAERTGGSVSTLTIQRTQQEDSAVYLCATSSGGARNEQFFGPGTRLTVL.

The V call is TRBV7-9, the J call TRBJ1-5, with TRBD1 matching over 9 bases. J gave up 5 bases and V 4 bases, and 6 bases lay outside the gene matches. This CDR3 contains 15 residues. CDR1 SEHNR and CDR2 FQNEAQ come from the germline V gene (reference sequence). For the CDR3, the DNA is TGTGCCAGCAGCTGGGGACAGGGTGGGGATCAGCCCCAGCATTTT. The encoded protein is CASSWGQGGDQPQHF.

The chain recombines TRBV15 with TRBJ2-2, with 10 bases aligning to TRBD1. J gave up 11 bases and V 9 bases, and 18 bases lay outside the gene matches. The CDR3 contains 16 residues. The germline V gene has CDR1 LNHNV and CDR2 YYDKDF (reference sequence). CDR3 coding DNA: TGTGCCACTCCCCGGGACAGGGGCAACGCAGGCGGAGAGCTGTTTTTT. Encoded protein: CATPRDRGNAGGELFF.

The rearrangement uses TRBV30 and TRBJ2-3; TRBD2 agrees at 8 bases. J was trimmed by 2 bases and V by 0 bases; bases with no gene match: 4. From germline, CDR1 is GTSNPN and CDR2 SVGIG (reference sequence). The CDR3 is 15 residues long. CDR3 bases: TGTGCCTGGAGTGTACAAGCGGGGGTCACAGATACGCAGTATTTT. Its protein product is CAWSVQAGVTDTQYF.

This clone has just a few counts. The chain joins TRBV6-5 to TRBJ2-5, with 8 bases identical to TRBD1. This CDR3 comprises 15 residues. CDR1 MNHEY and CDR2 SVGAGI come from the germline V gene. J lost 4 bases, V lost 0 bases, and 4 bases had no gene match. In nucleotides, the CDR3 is TGTGCCAGCAGTTACTCCACAACAGGGGGAGAGACCCAGTACTTC. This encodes CASSYSTTGGETQYF.

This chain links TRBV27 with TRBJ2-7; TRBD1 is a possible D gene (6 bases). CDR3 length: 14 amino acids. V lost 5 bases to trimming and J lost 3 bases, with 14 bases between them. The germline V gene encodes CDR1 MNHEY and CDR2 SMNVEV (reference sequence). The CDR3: CASSRGGQNYEQYV. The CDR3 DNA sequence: TGTGCCAGCAGTCGTGGGGGACAAAACTACGAGCAGTACGTC.

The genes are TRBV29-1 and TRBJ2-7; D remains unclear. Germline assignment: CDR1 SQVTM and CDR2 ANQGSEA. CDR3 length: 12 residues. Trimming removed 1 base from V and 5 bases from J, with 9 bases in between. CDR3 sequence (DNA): TGCAGCGTTGAAGCAGGTCGCGACGAGCAGTACTTC. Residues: CSVEAGRDEQYF.

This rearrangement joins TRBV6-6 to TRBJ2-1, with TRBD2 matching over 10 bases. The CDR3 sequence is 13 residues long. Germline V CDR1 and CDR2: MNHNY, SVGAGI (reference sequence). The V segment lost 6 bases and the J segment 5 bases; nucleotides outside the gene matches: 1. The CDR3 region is CASRGTSDNEQFF. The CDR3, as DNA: TGTGCCAGCAGAGGGACTAGCGACAATGAGCAGTTCTTC.